One sample yielded the 18 T cell receptor beta chains listed below, sequenced in a study of blood T cells in healthy people across ages (dated by TCRdb to about 2015). Receptors were amplified or captured by 5' RACE. The sequencer listed for this sample is Illumina HiSeq 2500. A second PCR of roughly 7 to 11 cycles was performed with a sample-barcoded 5' primer and a J-beta primer mix. Through fastp at Q25 and MiXCR, TCRdb rebuilt clones from the public reads, retaining in-frame beta chains. Each record represents a unique CDR3 protein, reported with the most common genes and DNA among its rows. The sample table contains over 500,000 distinct CDR3 sequences; only one count was recorded for approximately 52% of them. The ten largest clones add up to roughly 14% of the sample. Sequencing input: blood. These receptors were taken from a woman older than 75 in good health.

In regard to this clonotype: A read error is possible here, since a much larger clone lies one base away. The DNA for the CDR3 is TGCGCCAGCAGTTCCCAATGGGACGAGCAGTACTTC. Translated, it gives CASSSQWDEQYF. J is TRBJ2-5 and V is TRBV5-1; D is undetermined. The J call could be wrong; TRBJ2-7 is a better fit for the DNA end. CDR1 SGHRS and CDR2 YFSETQ come from the germline V gene. This CDR3 spans 12 amino acids.

With respect to this clonotype: A much larger clone differs by one base, so this may be a read error. The chain joins TRBV25-1 to TRBJ1-6, with 8 positions matching TRBD1. CDR1 and CDR2 from the germline V gene are MGHDK and SYGVNS. The length of the CDR3 is 14 residues. The CDR3 DNA sequence: TGTGCCAACAGTCAACGACAGGGGAGTTCACCCCTCCACTTT. Translating gives CANSQRQGSSPLHF. The variable domain in full, completed from reference TRBV25-1 and TRBJ1-6, reads EADIYQTPRYLVIGTGKKITLECSQTMGHDKMYWYQQDPGMELHLIHYSYGVNSTEKGDLSSESTVSRIRTEHFPLTLESARPSHTSQYLCANSQRQGSSPLHFGNGTRLTVT.

V gene TRBV28 combines with J gene TRBJ2-3; no definite D call. Germline CDR1 is MDHEN and CDR2 is SYDVKM. V shed 7 bases and J shed 4 bases, with 15 bases lying between them. There are 14 residues in the CDR3. The CDR3 loop reads CASTIRNRPDTQYF. For the CDR3, the DNA is TGTGCCAGCACCATAAGGAACAGACCAGATACGCAGTATTTT.

About this clonotype itself: This sequence may be a read error, since a much larger clone differs from it by one base. This CDR3 is CASSGDRGTSYNEQYF. CDR3 coding DNA: TGTGCCAGCAGTGGGGACAGGGGGACCTCCTACAATGAGCAGTACTTC. The chain uses TRBV12-3 or TRBV12-4 and TRBJ2-7, with 11 nucleotides matching TRBD1. The CDR3 length is 16 residues. V shed 5 bases and J 7 bases; nucleotides not matched to a gene: 13.

This clonotype was seen only once. CDR3 region: CASSPGGSGRVNEQYF. The CDR3 bases are TGTGCCAGCTCACCCGGGGGTAGCGGGAGAGTTAATGAGCAGTACTTC. The chain couples TRBV18 to TRBJ2-5; 9 nucleotides agree with TRBD2. From germline, CDR1 is KGHSH and CDR2 LQKENI. This CDR3 is 16 amino acids long. V lost 3 bases, J lost 11 bases, and 16 bases stayed unmatched.

This clonotype was seen more than once but under ten times. The V and J genes are TRBV11-2 and TRBJ1-2, with a tentative D call TRBD1 (6 bases). CDR3 length: 14 amino acids. Germline V lookup: CDR1 SGHAT, CDR2 FQNNGV. Trimming left V 4 bases short and J 8 bases short, with 17 bases between. Here the CDR3 DNA reads TGTGCCAGCAGCTCATCCCTGACAGGAAAAGGCTACACCTTC. It specifies CASSSSLTGKGYTF.

Turning to this clonotype: Since a much larger clone is just one base distant, this may be a read error. V and J are TRBV7-2 and TRBJ2-1; D is perhaps TRBD2 (6 bases). The DNA end is a closer match to TRBJ2-7, so the J assignment may be wrong. The CDR3 loop spans 18 amino acids. Germline loops: CDR1 SGHTA, CDR2 FQGNSA. Written as DNA, the CDR3 is TGTGCCAGCAGCTTAGGGGCATCTAGCGCTGTTTCCTACAATGAGCAGTACTTC. It translates to CASSLGASSAVSYNEQYF.

This rearrangement joins TRBV9 to TRBJ1-5, with D uncertain. V lost 0 bases to trimming and J lost 9 bases, with 7 bases between them. The CDR3 has 12 residues. CDR1 and CDR2 from the germline V gene are SGDLS and YYNGEE. As DNA, the CDR3 is TGTGCCAGCAGCGTAGGTACGGGGCCCCAGCATTTT. This translates into CASSVGTGPQHF.

In its sample, this clonotype was seen once. This chain links TRBV28 with TRBJ1-5; TRBD1 matches at 11 bases. Germline CDR1 and CDR2: MDHEN and SYDVKM. The CDR3 is 16 residues long. V was clipped by 1 base and J by 6 bases; unmatched bases: 5. The CDR3 reads CASSLSGQGAAQPQHF. The CDR3 bases are TGTGCCAGCAGTTTATCCGGACAGGGGGCAGCTCAGCCCCAGCATTTT.

This clonotype came up a few times. The chain uses TRBV28 and TRBJ2-7; D might be TRBD1 or TRBD2, each matching 5 bases. Trimming removed 3 bases at V and 3 bases at J, with 15 bases between. The germline gives CDR1 MDHEN, CDR2 SYDVKM. The CDR3 spans 15 residues. CDR3 nucleotide sequence: TGTGCCAGCAGTTTGTCCGGGAAGGGGAGCTACGAGCAGTACTTC. Translation: CASSLSGKGSYEQYF.

The chain links TRBV20-1 to TRBJ2-7; 9 bases match TRBD2. The J call is uncertain, as TRBJ2-5 better fits the DNA end. The CDR3 has 16 residues. Germline loops: CDR1 DFQATT, CDR2 SNEGSKA (reference sequence). The CDR3 bases are TGCAGTGCTAGAAGCTCGGCTAGCGGGACTGAAGAGACCCAGTACTTC. Its translation: CSARSSASGTEETQYF.

This clonotype has a count of ten or more. V and J are TRBV11-2 and TRBJ2-5; D is ambiguous. Germline V gene lookup returns CDR1 SGHAT and CDR2 FQNNGV. This CDR3 region has 12 residues. The V and J ends lost 3 bases and 9 bases respectively, with 11 bases between them. CDR3 region: CASSFAPYAQYF. The CDR3 nucleotides are TGTGCCAGCAGCTTCGCTCCCTATGCCCAGTACTTC.

A single count supports this clonotype. Its ends do not fully match the called genes, so a read error is possible. The chain is built from TRBV3-1 and TRBJ2-5; perhaps TRBD1 as D (5 bases). Germline assignment: CDR1 LGHDT and CDR2 YNNKEL (reference sequence). CDR3 length: 15 residues. The CDR3 coding sequence is TGTGCCGGCAGCCAAGGTGCCAGGGCGCAAGAGACCCAGTACTTC. This translates into CAGSQGARAQETQYF.

In regard to this clonotype: A much larger clone lies a single base off, so this may be a read error. CDR3 DNA: TGCAGTGTAGGAAGGGGATTGCGTATCCGGGGAGGGTATGAGCAGTACTTC. Amino acid sequence: CSVGRGLRIRGGYEQYF. The J gene is TRBJ2-7, the V gene TRBV20-1, with TRBD2 identical over 7 bases. Trimming at V came to 7 bases and at J to 7 bases, leaving 25 bases not matched to a gene. Germline V lookup: CDR1 DFQATT, CDR2 SNEGSKA (reference sequence). The CDR3 consists of 17 residues.

The rearrangement uses TRBV6-2 or TRBV6-3 and TRBJ1-1; tentatively, D is TRBD1 (5 bases). This CDR3 contains 14 residues. Germline loops: CDR1 MNHEY, CDR2 SVGEGT. Trimming removed 5 bases at V and 1 base at J, with 11 bases between. CDR3 sequence reads: CASSPTEQNTEAFF. The CDR3 region has the DNA TGTGCCAGCAGTCCGACAGAACAGAACACTGAAGCTTTCTTT.

The chain employs TRBV7-2 and TRBJ2-1, with TRBD2 as a possible D gene (5 bases). Germline CDR1 reads SGHTA; CDR2 reads FQGNSA. V shed 8 bases and J shed 4 bases, with 15 bases lying between them. The CDR3 loop spans 14 amino acids. As DNA, the CDR3 is TGTGCCAGCGCCGGGGAGCGGACTTACAATGAGCAGTTCTTC. Protein sequence: CASAGERTYNEQFF.

This rearrangement joins TRBV2 to TRBJ2-5; D unresolved. The germline V gene has CDR1 SNHLY and CDR2 FYNNEI. There are 13 residues in the CDR3. V was shortened by 4 bases and J by 11 bases, with 17 bases between the two germline ends. The DNA for the CDR3 is TGTGCCAGCAGTGTCGGCTATAACAATGAGCAGTACTTC. It translates to CASSVGYNNEQYF.

V gene TRBV7-3 combines with J gene TRBJ2-3; 8 bases line up with TRBD1. The V segment lost 6 bases and the J segment 3 bases; nucleotides outside the gene matches: 5. The CDR3 is 14 amino acids. In germline, CDR1 is SGHTA, CDR2 FQGTGA. The DNA for the CDR3 is TGTGCCAGCAGGTCAGGGGGCGTGACAGATACGCAGTATTTT. Translation: CASRSGGVTDTQYF.